This entry describes one TCR beta chain. The antigen is undetermined. Germline V gene data show CDR1 as SGHRS and CDR2 as YFSETQ. J was trimmed by 1 base and V by 6 bases; bases with no gene match: 6. CDR3 length equals 15 residues. Researchers ran the PCR with 60 Vbeta and 13 Jbeta primers. The assay was immunoSEQ multiplex PCR, and TCRdb's table has in-frame clones only and misses some. The repertoire consists of 160,000 or so clones, with more than 75% occurring once and the leading ten covering more than 1.4%. The data belong to a study of cytomegalovirus exposure and HLA in healthy donors. Study-level background: About 85 million unique TCR sequences came from HLA-typed donors in an early release. Overall study findings and caveats: It was reported that TCR beta sequences correctly inferred the HLA-A and HLA-B alleles for most subjects.

Sequencing was performed on PBMCs. The genes are TRBV5-1 and TRBJ2-2, with 7 bases that match TRBD2. This TCR was sampled from a male donor in good health and CMV-seronegative. The CDR3 reads CASISGGRNTGELFF. The CDR3, as DNA: TGCGCCAGCATTTCGGGGGGTCGGAACACCGGGGAGCTGTTTTTT. The full variable domain, rest sourced from reference TRBV5-1 and TRBJ2-2, is KAGVTQTPRYLIKTRGQQVTLSCSPISGHRSVSWYQQTPGQGLQFLFEYFSETQRNKGNFPGRFSGRQFSNSRSEMNVSTLELGDSALYLCASISGGRNTGELFFGEGSRLTVL.